This T cell receptor beta chain was sequenced during a study of blood T cell repertoires in COVID-19. On the study more broadly: Material from acute and convalescent COVID-19 was sourced from the United States, Italy and Spain. PBMCs, B-cell-depleted T cells, or T cells were the source of the cDNA or gDNA that made up the material.

V was pared by 2 bases and J by 10 bases, with 5 bases of the junction left unmatched. This CDR3 is 13 amino acids long. In the authors' methods: Amplified reference gene primers provided the basis for estimating nucleated cell counts. Profiled with immunoSEQ multiplex PCR; TCRdb holds only in-frame clones, not every one. The V and J calls and clone size are taken from that table; D and trimming were inferred from the DNA. The sample shows 180,000 or so clones, roughly 88% of them seen only once. The sequenced material came from peripheral blood. This sequence was found in a man aged 60 to 75 with acute or convalescent COVID-19. The rearrangement links TRBV12-3 or TRBV12-4 to TRBJ2-1, with 7 bases identical to TRBD2. CDR3 DNA sequence: TGTGCCAGCAGTTTAACCTCGCGGGGGGAGCAGTTCTTC. It translates to CASSLTSRGEQFF.